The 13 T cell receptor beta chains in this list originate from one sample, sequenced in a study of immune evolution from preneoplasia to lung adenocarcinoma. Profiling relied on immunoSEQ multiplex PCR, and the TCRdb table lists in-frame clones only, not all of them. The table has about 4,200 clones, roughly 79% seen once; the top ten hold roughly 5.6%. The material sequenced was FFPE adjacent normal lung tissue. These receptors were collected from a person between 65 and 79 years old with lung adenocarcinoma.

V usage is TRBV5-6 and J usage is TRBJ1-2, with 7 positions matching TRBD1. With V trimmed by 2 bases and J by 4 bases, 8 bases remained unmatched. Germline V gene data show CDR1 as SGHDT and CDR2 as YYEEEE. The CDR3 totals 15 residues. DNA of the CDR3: TGTGCCAGCAGCTTTAATAAAGGGGGCACCTATGGCTACACCTTC. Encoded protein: CASSFNKGGTYGYTF.

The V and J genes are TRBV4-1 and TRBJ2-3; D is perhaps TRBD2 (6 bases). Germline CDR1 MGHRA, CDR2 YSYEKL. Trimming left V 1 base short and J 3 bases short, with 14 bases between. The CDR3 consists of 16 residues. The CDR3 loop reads CASSQGRVGGTDTQYF. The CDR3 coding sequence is TGCGCCAGCAGCCAAGGTCGAGTCGGGGGAACAGATACGCAGTATTTT.

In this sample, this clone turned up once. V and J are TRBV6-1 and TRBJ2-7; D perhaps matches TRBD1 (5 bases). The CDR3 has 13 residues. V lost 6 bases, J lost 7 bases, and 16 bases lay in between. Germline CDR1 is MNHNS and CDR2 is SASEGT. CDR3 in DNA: TGTGCCAGCAGGACAGTTCCGAACAGTGAGCAGTACTTC. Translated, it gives CASRTVPNSEQYF.

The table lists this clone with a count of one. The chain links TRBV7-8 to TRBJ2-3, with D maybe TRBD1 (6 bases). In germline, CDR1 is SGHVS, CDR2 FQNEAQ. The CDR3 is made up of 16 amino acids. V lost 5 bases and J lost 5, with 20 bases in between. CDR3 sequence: CASSTGWWESVDTQYF. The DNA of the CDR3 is TGTGCCAGCAGCACAGGGTGGTGGGAGTCGGTAGATACGCAGTATTTT.

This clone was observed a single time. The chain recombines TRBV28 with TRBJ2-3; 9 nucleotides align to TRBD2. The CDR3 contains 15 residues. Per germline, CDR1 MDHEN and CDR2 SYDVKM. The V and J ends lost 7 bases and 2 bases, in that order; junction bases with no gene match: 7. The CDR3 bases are TGTGCCAGCACGGGGCTAGCGGGGAACACAGATACGCAGTATTTT. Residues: CASTGLAGNTDTQYF.

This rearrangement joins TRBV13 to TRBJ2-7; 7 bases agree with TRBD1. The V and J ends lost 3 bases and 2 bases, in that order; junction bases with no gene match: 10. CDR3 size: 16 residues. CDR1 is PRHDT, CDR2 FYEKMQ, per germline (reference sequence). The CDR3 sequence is CASSFPVAGGAYEQYF. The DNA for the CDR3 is TGTGCCAGCAGCTTTCCTGTCGCAGGGGGTGCCTACGAGCAGTACTTC.

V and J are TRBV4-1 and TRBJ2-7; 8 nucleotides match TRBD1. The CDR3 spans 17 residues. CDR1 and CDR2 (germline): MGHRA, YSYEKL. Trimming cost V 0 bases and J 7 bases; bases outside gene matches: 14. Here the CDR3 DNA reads TGCGCCAGCAGCCAAGATAAGGGCACAGGGGGGAGCAGGGAGCAGTACTTC. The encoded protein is CASSQDKGTGGSREQYF.

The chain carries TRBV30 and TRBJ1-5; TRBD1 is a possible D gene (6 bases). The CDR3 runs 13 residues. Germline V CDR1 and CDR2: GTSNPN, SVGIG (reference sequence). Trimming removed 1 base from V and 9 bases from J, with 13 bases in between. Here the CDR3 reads CAWSEARGAPQHF. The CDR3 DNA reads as TGTGCCTGGAGTGAGGCCCGGGGGGCGCCCCAGCATTTT. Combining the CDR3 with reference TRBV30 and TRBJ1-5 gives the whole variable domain SQTIHQWPATLVQPVGSPLSLECTVEGTSNPNLYWYRQAAGRGLQLLFYSVGIGQISSEVPQNLSASRPQDRQFILSSKKLLLSDSGFYLCAWSEARGAPQHFGDGTRLSIL.

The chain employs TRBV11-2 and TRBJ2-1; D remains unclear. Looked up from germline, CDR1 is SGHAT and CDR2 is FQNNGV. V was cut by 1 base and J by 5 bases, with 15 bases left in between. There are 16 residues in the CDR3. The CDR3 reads CASSLVRVLLNNEQFF. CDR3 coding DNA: TGTGCCAGCAGCTTAGTAAGGGTTCTGCTAAACAATGAGCAGTTCTTC.

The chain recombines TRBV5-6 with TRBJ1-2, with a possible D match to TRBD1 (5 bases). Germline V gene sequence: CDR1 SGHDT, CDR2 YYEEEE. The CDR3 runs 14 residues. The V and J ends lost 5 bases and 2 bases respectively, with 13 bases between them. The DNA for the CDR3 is TGTGCCAGCAGGAGCTCCGGGGACAACTATGGCTACACCTTC. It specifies CASRSSGDNYGYTF.

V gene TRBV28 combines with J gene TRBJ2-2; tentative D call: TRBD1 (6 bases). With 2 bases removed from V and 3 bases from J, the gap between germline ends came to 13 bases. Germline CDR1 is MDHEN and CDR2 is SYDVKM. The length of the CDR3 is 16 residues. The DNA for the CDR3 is TGTGCCAGCAGTTTACGGGACATGGGTTACACCGGGGAGCTGTTTTTT. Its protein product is CASSLRDMGYTGELFF.

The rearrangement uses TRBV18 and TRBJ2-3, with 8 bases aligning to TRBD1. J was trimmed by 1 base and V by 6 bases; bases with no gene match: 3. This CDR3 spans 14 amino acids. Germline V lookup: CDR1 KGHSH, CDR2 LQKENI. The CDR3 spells CASSQGAGTDTQYF. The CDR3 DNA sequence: TGTGCCAGCTCTCAGGGGGCGGGCACAGATACGCAGTATTTT.

The CDR3 DNA reads as TGTGCCAGCTCCCAAGATTACCTTAGCACAGATACGCAGTATTTT. Amino acid sequence: CASSQDYLSTDTQYF. This chain connects TRBV18 to TRBJ2-3; D ambiguous. The length of the CDR3 is 15 residues. V lost 6 bases and J 0 bases, leaving 13 bases between the germline ends. Germline V gene data show CDR1 as KGHSH and CDR2 as LQKENI. The whole variable domain, filled in from reference TRBV18 and TRBJ2-3, reads NAGVMQNPRHLVRRRGQEARLRCSPMKGHSHVYWYRQLPEEGLKFMVYLQKENIIDESGMPKERFSAEFPKEGPSILRIQQVVRGDSAAYFCASSQDYLSTDTQYFGPGTRLTVL.